A single sample gave rise to the 6 T cell receptor beta chains below, sequenced in a study of PD-L1 blockade in urothelial cancer. The assay was immunoSEQ multiplex PCR, and TCRdb's table has in-frame clones only and misses some. The table lists about 100,000 clones, 91% of them singletons. This specimen consisted of PBMCs, obtained around atezolizumab (anti-PD-L1) treatment. The receptors were sampled from an elderly woman with urothelial cancer.

This clone appeared once. This chain uses TRBV4-1 with TRBJ2-1, with TRBD2 matching 9 bases. This CDR3 contains 16 residues. J was trimmed by 3 bases and V by 6 bases; bases with no gene match: 9. Germline V gene data show CDR1 as MGHRA and CDR2 as YSYEKL. CDR3 region: CASSRTSAAGYNEQFF. As DNA, the CDR3 is TGCGCCAGCAGTCGGACTAGCGCCGCGGGCTACAATGAGCAGTTCTTC.

V usage is TRBV2 and J usage is TRBJ2-6, with 7 bases matching TRBD1. The V gene's germline CDR1 is SNHLY and CDR2 FYNNEI. This CDR3 is built from 14 residues. The ends lost 8 bases at V and 4 bases at J; junction bases unmatched: 5. This CDR3 is CASGQAVGANVLTF. As DNA, the CDR3 is TGTGCCAGCGGACAGGCCGTAGGGGCCAACGTCCTGACTTTC. Using reference TRBV2 and TRBJ2-6 for the parts outside the CDR3, the full variable domain is EPEVTQTPSHQVTQMGQEVILRCVPISNHLYFYWYRQILGQKVEFLVSFYNNEISEKSEIFDDQFSVERPDGSNFTLKIRSTKLEDSAMYFCASGQAVGANVLTFGAGSRLTVL.

V and J are TRBV5-4 and TRBJ2-2, with D maybe TRBD1 (6 bases). The CDR3 loop spans 15 amino acids. Looked up from germline, CDR1 is SGHNT and CDR2 is YYREEE (reference sequence). V lost 5 bases, J lost 2 bases, and 13 bases lay in between. The CDR3 sequence: CASRIGTPNTGELFF. For the CDR3, the DNA is TGTGCCAGCAGAATAGGGACACCCAACACCGGGGAGCTGTTTTTT.

This chain connects TRBV5-1 to TRBJ1-5, with D uncertain. The germline CDR1 and CDR2 sequences are SGHRS and YFSETQ. V lost 0 bases and J lost 5, with 9 bases in between. This CDR3 is 14 amino acids long. CDR3 nucleotide sequence: TGCGCCAGCAGCTTGGGCGGGTATGATCAGCCCCAGCATTTT. The encoded protein is CASSLGGYDQPQHF.

This chain joins TRBV6-1 and TRBJ2-1, with D possibly being TRBD2 (6 bases). Trimming took off 6 bases at V and 1 base at J, with 13 bases between the two ends. This CDR3 is 15 amino acids long. Germline values: CDR1 MNHNS, CDR2 SASEGT. CDR3: CASRAERVSYNEQFF. The CDR3 coding sequence is TGTGCCAGCAGGGCGGAGCGGGTATCCTACAATGAGCAGTTCTTC.

The CDR3 reads CSVARGNTIYF. The CDR3 DNA follows: TGCAGCGTCGCCAGGGGCAACACCATATATTTT. This chain links TRBV29-1 with TRBJ1-3; TRBD1 might be the D (6 bases). The CDR3 is 11 amino acids. V gave up 6 bases and J gave up 7 bases, with 10 bases separating them. Germline values: CDR1 SQVTM, CDR2 ANQGSEA.